This T cell receptor (beta chain) derives from a study of identical twins. Study conclusions and caveats: Insertions ran lower in abundant cord blood beta clonotypes, though not in memory repertoires.

Germline CDR1 reads DFQATT; CDR2 reads SNEGSKA (reference sequence). Trimming took 0 bases from V and 1 from J, leaving 10 bases between them. This CDR3 has 14 residues. This clonotype was recorded many times. No antigen is known for it. Addition of a universal primer site occurred through template switching, and cDNA carried unique molecular identifiers. TCRdb ran MiXCR on the 5' RACE reads and lists one entry per CDR3 protein. The sample yields under 300,000 distinct CDR3 sequences, approximately 8.3% seen once. No donor was unhealthy or non-Caucasian. This sample also belongs to another study, concerning yellow fever vaccine responses in identical twins.

The TCR comes from a woman between 18 and 30 years old in good health. Input material: CD8+ T cells sorted from blood. The chain uses TRBV20-1 and TRBJ2-7; D might be TRBD2 (5 bases). The CDR3 nucleotides are TGCAGTGCTAGAGAGCGGACTTTATCCTACGAGCAGTACTTC. Translated: CSARERTLSYEQYF.